These 27 T cell receptor beta chains were sequenced from one sample in a study of siplizumab effects on memory and regulatory T cells. The protocol was immunoSEQ multiplex PCR, while the TCRdb copy is restricted to in-frame clones and leaves out a portion. Of roughly 120,000 clones in the sample, approximately 92% were seen once. The sample comprised CD4+ T cells sorted from blood. The receptors were gathered from a human donor in good health.

This sequence joins TRBV4-1 and TRBJ2-5; D is undetermined. The length of the CDR3 is 17 residues. Germline V gene data show CDR1 as MGHRA and CDR2 as YSYEKL. Trimming left V 2 bases short and J 2 bases short, with 18 bases between. CDR3 sequence reads: CASSQSVVVGKQETQYF. The CDR3 nucleotides are TGCGCCAGCAGCCAAAGCGTCGTTGTGGGAAAACAAGAGACCCAGTACTTC.

This chain joins TRBV7-2 and TRBJ1-5; possibly TRBD1 for D (6 bases). This CDR3 region has 15 residues. V dropped 2 bases and J dropped 0 bases, with 8 bases sitting between them. Germline loops: CDR1 SGHTA, CDR2 FQGNSA. The CDR3 loop reads CASSLQGNSNQPQHF. In DNA form, the CDR3 reads TGTGCCAGCAGCTTACAGGGGAATAGCAATCAGCCCCAGCATTTT.

This clone came up once. The rearrangement uses TRBV15 and TRBJ2-7, with 10 nucleotides matching TRBD2. CDR1 is LNHNV, CDR2 YYDKDF, per germline (reference sequence). This CDR3 has 18 residues. After removal of 0 bases from V and 2 bases from J, the junction contained 10 bases not matched to a gene. The CDR3 loop is CATSRDLAGTSDPYEQYF. In DNA, the CDR3 is TGTGCCACCAGCAGAGATTTGGCCGGGACTAGCGATCCCTACGAGCAGTACTTC.

V gene TRBV4-2 combines with J gene TRBJ2-3; D is possibly TRBD2 (6 bases). Trimming took off 4 bases at V and 2 bases at J, with 13 bases between the two ends. Germline lookup yields CDR1 LGHNA and CDR2 YNFKEQ. This CDR3 has 15 amino acids. Written as DNA, the CDR3 is TGTGCCAGCAGCCGGGGAGGAGAACCCACAGATACGCAGTATTTT. Translation gives CASSRGGEPTDTQYF.

This clone was detected a few times. J is TRBJ1-4 and V is TRBV7-9; 8 nucleotides match TRBD1. Germline CDR1 SEHNR, CDR2 FQNEAQ (reference sequence). The CDR3 has 14 amino acids. Germline trimming cut 5 bases from V and 8 bases from J; bases unmatched to any gene: 7. The CDR3 DNA sequence: TGTGCCAGCAGCATCAGGACAGGGAACGAAAAACTGTTTTTT. It specifies CASSIRTGNEKLFF.

V is TRBV18 and J is TRBJ2-1, with 8 bases matching TRBD1. Trimming at V came to 6 bases and at J to 10 bases, leaving 17 bases not matched to a gene. Germline CDR1 KGHSH, CDR2 LQKENI. The CDR3 is made up of 16 amino acids. The CDR3 sequence: CASSLGQGRISGEQFF. For the CDR3, the DNA is TGTGCCAGCTCTCTCGGACAGGGCCGAATTAGTGGAGAGCAGTTCTTC.

The CDR3: CSVRRVDYGYTF. CDR3 nucleotides: TGCAGCGTTCGTAGAGTCGACTATGGCTACACCTTC. The chain links TRBV29-1 to TRBJ1-2; D ambiguous. V was pared by 5 bases and J by 3 bases, with 10 bases between. The CDR3 is made up of 12 amino acids. Looked up from germline, CDR1 is SQVTM and CDR2 is ANQGSEA.

J is TRBJ2-1 and V is TRBV4-2; 11 bases agree with TRBD2. Germline V gene lookup returns CDR1 LGHNA and CDR2 YNFKEQ. V lost 1 base and J lost 0; bases outside the gene matches: 8. The CDR3 sequence is 19 residues long. The CDR3 DNA reads TGTGCCAGCAGCCAAGCGGAGACTAGCGGGATTGACTCCTACAATGAGCAGTTCTTC. This gives the protein CASSQAETSGIDSYNEQFF.

J is TRBJ1-5 and V is TRBV7-2; D call uncertain. Germline values: CDR1 SGHTA, CDR2 FQGNSA. The CDR3 is 12 residues long. CDR3 in amino acids: CAVAGGNQPQHF. The CDR3 bases are TGTGCAGTAGCGGGAGGCAATCAGCCCCAGCATTTT.

The chain links TRBV5-1 to TRBJ2-1; 9 positions match TRBD2. With 2 bases clipped from V and 7 bases from J, the junction kept 7 bases outside the gene matches. This CDR3 is built from 15 residues. Germline lookup yields CDR1 SGHRS and CDR2 YFSETQ. The CDR3: CASSFSGSLGNEQFF. CDR3 nucleotide sequence: TGCGCCAGCAGCTTTAGCGGGAGTTTAGGGAATGAGCAGTTCTTC.

The chain has TRBV5-1 and TRBJ2-5; D perhaps matches TRBD1 (6 bases). This CDR3 comprises 14 residues. Germline loops: CDR1 SGHRS, CDR2 YFSETQ. Trimming took off 2 bases at V and 2 bases at J, with 10 bases between the two ends. CDR3 amino acids: CASSFRGVQETQYF. The CDR3 DNA follows: TGCGCCAGCAGCTTCAGGGGAGTTCAAGAGACCCAGTACTTC.

This chain joins TRBV7-2 and TRBJ1-2; D unresolved. Germline CDR1 reads SGHTA; CDR2 reads FQGNSA. The CDR3 runs to 13 residues. Trimming cost V 5 bases and J 8 bases, with 15 bases left between them. CDR3 protein: CASSTQMLFGYTF. As DNA, the CDR3 is TGTGCCAGCAGCACACAGATGCTATTCGGCTACACCTTC.

The CDR3 region has the DNA TGTGCCAGCAGTACCTCTAGAGAACTGTTTTTT. Its translation: CASSTSRELFF. The genes are TRBV6-4 and TRBJ1-4; no clear D. V lost 5 bases, J lost 12 bases, and 10 bases lay in between. CDR1 MRHNA and CDR2 SNTAGT come from the germline V gene. This CDR3 is 11 amino acids long.

The rearrangement joins TRBV11-2 to TRBJ2-7; weak D call: TRBD2 (6 bases). The CDR3 totals 13 residues. V was shortened by 0 bases and J by 9 bases, with 12 bases between the two germline ends. CDR1 and CDR2 (germline): SGHAT, FQNNGV. The CDR3 region is CASSLDPGAGQYF. The CDR3 nucleotides read TGTGCCAGCAGCTTAGACCCGGGAGCAGGGCAGTACTTC.

The J gene is TRBJ1-4, the V gene TRBV6-5, with 7 bases aligning to TRBD1. The germline V gene encodes CDR1 MNHEY and CDR2 SVGAGI. After removal of 2 bases from V and 0 bases from J, the junction contained 3 bases not matched to a gene. The length of the CDR3 is 16 residues. CDR3 bases: TGTGCCAGCAGTTACGGCCAGGGGGCAACTAATGAAAAACTGTTTTTT. Translating gives CASSYGQGATNEKLFF.

This clone came up a few times. The chain carries TRBV7-2 and TRBJ2-7, with D possibly being TRBD1 or TRBD2 (6 bases each). CDR1 and CDR2 (germline): SGHTA, FQGNSA. V was pared by 0 bases and J by 0 bases, with 9 bases between. The CDR3 loop spans 15 amino acids. CDR3 sequence (DNA): TGTGCCAGCAGCTTAGCCGGGGGCGCCTCCTACGAGCAGTACTTC. Its translation is CASSLAGGASYEQYF.

The chain links TRBV6-1 to TRBJ2-7; the match to TRBD2 covers 11 bases. V shed 0 bases, J shed 2 bases, and the junction held 3 bases outside the gene matches. Germline-derived CDR1 and CDR2 are MNHNS and SASEGT. This CDR3 is 16 amino acids long. CDR3 nucleotides: TGTGCCAGCAGTGAAGCAGGGACTAGCGGCGCCTACGAGCAGTACTTC. It codes for CASSEAGTSGAYEQYF.

The chain is built from TRBV5-1 and TRBJ2-3; D is undetermined. The CDR3 spans 13 residues. The V gene lost 6 bases and the J gene lost 2 bases, with 10 bases spanning the gap. Looked up from germline, CDR1 is SGHRS and CDR2 is YFSETQ. CDR3: CASTPGPTDTQYF. As DNA, the CDR3 is TGCGCCAGCACGCCCGGTCCCACAGATACGCAGTATTTT.

V is TRBV5-1 and J is TRBJ1-1; D is ambiguous. Germline lookup yields CDR1 SGHRS and CDR2 YFSETQ. V was pared by 2 bases and J by 8 bases, with 7 bases between. The CDR3 is made up of 11 amino acids. CDR3 amino acids: CASSFGPEAFF. CDR3 in DNA: TGCGCCAGCAGCTTCGGACCCGAAGCTTTCTTT.

This chain links TRBV19 with TRBJ1-2, with a weak D call TRBD1 (5 bases). Germline V CDR1 and CDR2: LNHDA, SQIVND (reference sequence). V lost 6 bases and J lost 2, with 13 bases in between. The CDR3 consists of 14 residues. The CDR3 reads CASSRNRQNYGYTF. CDR3 DNA: TGTGCCAGTAGCCGAAATAGACAGAACTATGGCTACACCTTC. The complete variable domain, with remaining parts taken from reference TRBV19 and TRBJ1-2, reads DGGITQSPKYLFRKEGQNVTLSCEQNLNHDAMYWYRQDPGQGLRLIYYSQIVNDFQKGDIAEGYSVSREKKESFPLTVTSAQKNPTAFYLCASSRNRQNYGYTFGSGTRLTVV.

The chain joins TRBV5-1 to TRBJ2-3; no clear D. Trimming shortened V by 2 bases and J by 4 bases, and 17 bases separated the two germline ends. The germline CDR1 and CDR2 sequences are SGHRS and YFSETQ. CDR3 length equals 16 residues. The CDR3 DNA sequence: TGCGCCAGCAGCTTTCAGCCCCAAAGTGGCGCAGATACGCAGTATTTT. It codes for CASSFQPQSGADTQYF.

The rearrangement links TRBV7-9 to TRBJ2-1; 13 bases agree with TRBD2. With 3 bases clipped from V and 5 bases from J, the junction kept 7 bases outside the gene matches. The CDR3 is 17 residues long. CDR1 and CDR2 (germline): SEHNR, FQNEAQ (reference sequence). For the CDR3, the DNA is TGTGCCAGCAGCTTGCGCCGGACTAGCGGGGGAAACAATGAGCAGTTCTTC. Protein sequence: CASSLRRTSGGNNEQFF.

The chain joins TRBV2 to TRBJ1-4; D not resolved. Germline values: CDR1 SNHLY, CDR2 FYNNEI. V lost 5 bases, J lost 8 bases, and 15 bases lay in between. This CDR3 contains 14 residues. The CDR3 DNA reads TGTGCCAGCAGTCCGGGCCAGTGGGTCGAAAAACTGTTTTTT. Its translation: CASSPGQWVEKLFF.

V usage is TRBV18 and J usage is TRBJ1-3; D is uncertain. The CDR3 runs 13 residues. V was trimmed by 2 bases and J by 1 base, leaving 3 bases between them. Germline CDR1 and CDR2: KGHSH and LQKENI. The CDR3 sequence: CASSPESGNTIYF. The DNA for the CDR3 is TGTGCCAGCTCACCAGAATCTGGAAACACCATATATTTT.

V gene TRBV5-1 combines with J gene TRBJ2-1; 8 bases agree with TRBD2. The junction had 7 bases not matched to a gene; V was cut back by 3 bases and J by 2 bases. The germline V gene has CDR1 SGHRS and CDR2 YFSETQ. CDR3 length equals 16 residues. As DNA, the CDR3 is TGCGCCAGCAGCTCCGTATCAGCGGGAGCCTACAATGAGCAGTTCTTC. Residues: CASSSVSAGAYNEQFF.

V and J are TRBV10-3 and TRBJ1-1; weak D call: TRBD1 (6 bases). This CDR3 region has 14 residues. V lost 4 bases, J lost 0 bases, and 9 bases lay in between. From germline, CDR1 is ENHRY and CDR2 SYGVKD. The CDR3, as DNA: TGTGCCATCAGTGTAGGGGGAATGAACACTGAAGCTTTCTTT. Protein sequence: CAISVGGMNTEAFF.

This chain uses TRBV5-1 with TRBJ2-5; D unclear. This CDR3 is 13 amino acids long. Germline CDR1 SGHRS, CDR2 YFSETQ. V dropped 4 bases and J dropped 0 bases, with 7 bases sitting between them. The CDR3 DNA reads as TGCGCCAGCAGCCCTGGACACCAAGAGACCCAGTACTTC. Protein: CASSPGHQETQYF. The entire variable domain, with the rest obtained from reference TRBV5-1 and TRBJ2-5, is as follows: KAGVTQTPRYLIKTRGQQVTLSCSPISGHRSVSWYQQTPGQGLQFLFEYFSETQRNKGNFPGRFSGRQFSNSRSEMNVSTLELGDSALYLCASSPGHQETQYFGPGTRLLVL.